This entry lists 32 T cell receptor beta chains sequenced from one sample in a study of control samples from healthy donors and cancer patients. The method was immunoSEQ multiplex PCR; TCRdb's version includes in-frame clones alone and lacks a portion of them. The sample yields roughly 130,000 clones, around 90% seen once. Sequenced: blood. These receptors were collected from a man aged 18 to 29 in good health.

The V call is TRBV5-4, the J call TRBJ2-3; the D is unclear. Germline-derived CDR1 and CDR2 are SGHNT and YYREEE (reference sequence). V lost 0 bases to trimming and J lost 2 bases, with 7 bases between them. The CDR3 is 14 amino acids. The CDR3 is CASSLAWDTDTQYF. The CDR3 DNA sequence: TGTGCCAGCAGCTTGGCCTGGGACACAGATACGCAGTATTTT.

The CDR3 nucleotides are TGTGCCAGCAGTGAAGTAAATAGCGGGGAGAACCTGGACGAGCAGTACTTC. Protein: CASSEVNSGENLDEQYF. J is TRBJ2-7 and V is TRBV6-1; the match to TRBD2 covers 8 bases. The CDR3 runs to 17 residues. CDR1 is MNHNS and CDR2 is SASEGT in the germline V gene. Unmatched junction bases numbered 13, after V lost 1 base and J lost 5 bases.

V usage is TRBV14 and J usage is TRBJ1-2; no clear D. The CDR3 extends over 13 amino acids. CDR1 and CDR2 (germline): SGHDN, FVKESK. Trimming took 1 base from V and 8 from J, leaving 11 bases between them. In nucleotides, the CDR3 is TGTGCCAGCAGCCAAGGGAGGGAGTTGGGCTACACCTTC. Protein sequence: CASSQGRELGYTF.

V is TRBV9 and J is TRBJ1-2; D perhaps matches TRBD1 (6 bases). The germline V and J ends were trimmed by 5 bases and 2 bases, with 16 bases remaining between them. Germline CDR1 SGDLS, CDR2 YYNGEE. This CDR3 spans 15 amino acids. CDR3 bases: TGTGCCAGCAGGGGTACAGGGAGGGGAAACTATGGCTACACCTTC. Protein product: CASRGTGRGNYGYTF.

CDR3 in amino acids: CASSLYGGTSQETQYF. CDR3 sequence (DNA): TGTGCCAGCAGTTTATATGGAGGGACAAGTCAAGAGACCCAGTACTTC. This chain links TRBV28 with TRBJ2-5; possibly TRBD1 or TRBD2 for D (6 bases each). Trimming cost V 1 base and J 2 bases, with 14 bases left between them. The CDR3 totals 16 residues. In germline, CDR1 is MDHEN, CDR2 SYDVKM.

V and J are TRBV6-6 and TRBJ1-1, with 7 positions matching TRBD1. The germline CDR1 and CDR2 sequences are MNHNY and SVGAGI (reference sequence). This CDR3 has 16 residues. Germline trimming cut 5 bases from V and 1 base from J; bases unmatched to any gene: 10. The CDR3 DNA is TGTGCCAGCAGTCGAAGGGGGACAGCTGGGAACACTGAAGCTTTCTTT. It specifies CASSRRGTAGNTEAFF.

The chain employs TRBV5-1 and TRBJ2-3; the match to TRBD2 covers 14 bases. This CDR3 has 18 amino acids. Germline CDR1 reads SGHRS; CDR2 reads YFSETQ. The J segment lost 4 bases and the V segment lost 4 bases, leaving 11 bases of the junction unmatched. The CDR3 sequence: CASSEGTSGGVGADTQYF. CDR3 in DNA: TGCGCCAGCAGCGAGGGGACTAGCGGGGGCGTCGGGGCAGATACGCAGTATTTT.

CDR3: CSVVEERGPYGYTF. As DNA, the CDR3 is TGCAGCGTCGTTGAAGAGCGGGGACCCTATGGCTACACCTTC. The chain uses TRBV29-1 and TRBJ1-2, with TRBD1 as a possible D gene (5 bases). With 6 bases removed from V and 4 bases from J, the gap between germline ends came to 18 bases. The CDR3 has 14 residues. Germline lookup yields CDR1 SQVTM and CDR2 ANQGSEA.

This chain uses TRBV11-2 with TRBJ2-2; 10 bases map to TRBD2. The germline CDR1 and CDR2 sequences are SGHAT and FQNNGV. Trimming at V came to 5 bases and at J to 6 bases, leaving 6 bases not matched to a gene. The CDR3 runs to 15 residues. CDR3 sequence reads: CASSVSSGSAGELFF. CDR3 nucleotides: TGTGCCAGCAGCGTATCTAGCGGGAGTGCCGGGGAGCTGTTTTTT.

The chain joins TRBV11-3 to TRBJ2-5; D uncertain. The CDR3 is 15 amino acids. CDR1 is SGHNT, CDR2 YENEEA, per germline. Trimming cost V 2 bases and J 2 bases, with 12 bases left between them. DNA of the CDR3: TGTGCCAGCAGCTTAAGCCCGAGGCAGCAAGAGACCCAGTACTTC. Translation gives CASSLSPRQQETQYF.

The chain joins TRBV5-1 to TRBJ2-5, with 9 bases lining up with TRBD1. CDR3 length equals 17 residues. Germline V gives CDR1 SGHRS, CDR2 YFSETQ. V was pared by 4 bases and J by 0 bases, with 10 bases of the junction left unmatched. CDR3 sequence (DNA): TGCGCCAGCAGCACCGGGACAGGGTTAGGGCACCAAGAGACCCAGTACTTC. This encodes CASSTGTGLGHQETQYF.

The chain joins TRBV19 to TRBJ1-1; D unclear. This CDR3 region has 14 residues. Per germline, CDR1 LNHDA and CDR2 SQIVND (reference sequence). V dropped 7 bases and J dropped 10 bases, with 22 bases sitting between them. The CDR3 DNA sequence: TGTGCCAGTACCACCTCTGGCAAAGCACTACTAGCTTTCTTT. It yields the protein CASTTSGKALLAFF.

This clone was counted a single time. V is TRBV29-1 and J is TRBJ2-5, with TRBD1 matching 9 bases. Germline values: CDR1 SQVTM, CDR2 ANQGSEA. The CDR3 has 11 residues. V was pared by 8 bases and J by 9 bases, with 7 bases of the junction left unmatched. CDR3 coding DNA: TGCAGCACAAAACAGGGGGCGGCCCAGTACTTC. Residues: CSTKQGAAQYF.

The chain combines TRBV5-8 with TRBJ1-5, with D perhaps TRBD1 (5 bases). This CDR3 is built from 14 residues. Trimming removed 5 bases at V and 6 bases at J, with 15 bases between. CDR1 and CDR2 (germline): SGHTS, YDEGEE. CDR3 region: CASRSSPGVQPQHF. CDR3 nucleotide sequence: TGTGCCAGCAGATCAAGCCCGGGGGTTCAGCCCCAGCATTTT.

The chain joins TRBV15 to TRBJ2-3, with D maybe TRBD1 (6 bases). CDR1 LNHNV and CDR2 YYDKDF come from the germline V gene (reference sequence). The CDR3 loop spans 15 amino acids. The germline V and J ends were trimmed by 3 bases and 3 bases, with 13 bases remaining between them. The CDR3 loop is CATSSNRVVTDTQYF. The CDR3 DNA sequence: TGTGCCACCAGCAGCAACAGGGTTGTAACAGATACGCAGTATTTT.

The chain recombines TRBV7-6 with TRBJ1-4; 7 bases agree with TRBD1. With V trimmed by 5 bases and J by 5 bases, 11 bases remained unmatched. CDR1 is SGHVS and CDR2 is FNYEAQ in the germline V gene. The CDR3 sequence is 16 residues long. The CDR3 here is CASSPTGWVINEKLFF. DNA for the CDR3: TGTGCCAGCAGCCCGACAGGGTGGGTAATCAATGAAAAACTGTTTTTT. Together with reference TRBV7-6 and TRBJ1-4, the CDR3 gives the full variable domain: GAGVSQSPRYKVTKRGQDVALRCDPISGHVSLYWYRQALGQGPEFLTYFNYEAQQDKSGLPNDRFSAERPEGSISTLTIQRTEQRDSAMYRCASSPTGWVINEKLFFGSGTQLSVL.

This chain joins TRBV3-1 (or the pseudogene TRBV3-2) and TRBJ2-7; D might be TRBD1 (5 bases). The CDR3 is made up of 16 amino acids. Trimming pared 0 bases from V and 3 bases from J, leaving 15 bases between. Germline values: CDR1 LGHDT, CDR2 YNNKEL (reference sequence). CDR3 sequence: CASSQDRQGFIYEQYV. As DNA, the CDR3 is TGTGCCAGCAGCCAAGATCGGCAGGGATTTATCTACGAGCAGTACGTC.

The chain employs TRBV19 and TRBJ1-6, with D uncertain. Germline CDR1 reads LNHDA; CDR2 reads SQIVND (reference sequence). V gave up 3 bases and J gave up 7 bases, with 7 bases separating them. The CDR3 sequence is 13 residues long. CDR3 sequence: CASSMISNSPLHF. Here the CDR3 DNA reads TGTGCCAGTAGTATGATAAGCAATTCACCCCTCCACTTT.

The chain recombines TRBV25-1 with TRBJ1-1; no firm D call. The CDR3 length is 13 residues. CDR1 and CDR2 (germline): MGHDK, SYGVNS. V was pared by 6 bases and J by 1 base, with 9 bases between. CDR3: CASRLGENTEAFF. DNA of the CDR3: TGTGCCAGCAGGCTTGGAGAGAACACTGAAGCTTTCTTT. The variable domain in full, with the rest retrieved from reference TRBV25-1 and TRBJ1-1, is EADIYQTPRYLVIGTGKKITLECSQTMGHDKMYWYQQDPGMELHLIHYSYGVNSTEKGDLSSESTVSRIRTEHFPLTLESARPSHTSQYLCASRLGENTEAFFGQGTRLTVV.

This clone was found once. The CDR3 end shows no conserved phenylalanine or tryptophan, and so a read error is likely. The chain carries TRBV5-8 and TRBJ1-5; unclear D gene. The CDR3 is 13 amino acids. Trimming removed 2 bases from V and 5 bases from J, with 8 bases in between. Germline V gives CDR1 SGHTS, CDR2 YDEGEE. CDR3 bases: TGTGCCAGCAGCTTCGGCCCTGATCAGCCCCAGCATTTG. This codes for CASSFGPDQPQHL.

The chain combines TRBV24-1 with TRBJ2-7; D not resolved. The V gene's germline CDR1 is KGHDR and CDR2 SFDVKD. This CDR3 is built from 15 residues. The V gene lost 3 bases and the J gene lost 1 base, with 12 bases spanning the gap. The CDR3 nucleotides read TGTGCCACCAGTGATGCGTCACTCGGTTCCTACGAGCAGTACTTC. Its translation is CATSDASLGSYEQYF.

The chain joins TRBV7-9 to TRBJ1-2, with D possibly TRBD1 on 6 matching bases. V lost 3 bases to trimming and J lost 0 bases, with 17 bases between them. Germline loops: CDR1 SEHNR, CDR2 FQNEAQ (reference sequence). CDR3 length: 17 amino acids. This CDR3 reads CASSFKGGGLTNYGYTF. The DNA of the CDR3 is TGTGCCAGCAGCTTCAAAGGTGGGGGCCTTACTAACTATGGCTACACCTTC. Full variable domain (missing parts from reference TRBV7-9 and TRBJ1-2): DTGVSQNPRHKITKRGQNVTFRCDPISEHNRLYWYRQTLGQGPEFLTYFQNEAQLEKSRLLSDRFSAERPKGSFSTLEIQRTEQGDSAMYLCASSFKGGGLTNYGYTFGSGTRLTVV.

The J gene is TRBJ1-2, the V gene TRBV11-3; possible D gene TRBD1, 5 bases. Trimming cost V 5 bases and J 3 bases, with 19 bases left between them. The germline V gene encodes CDR1 SGHNT and CDR2 YENEEA. The CDR3 is made up of 16 amino acids. The DNA for the CDR3 is TGTGCCAGCAGCATAATGTGTGAGCGACAGCACTATGGCTACACCTTC. Translating it yields CASSIMCERQHYGYTF.

This chain links TRBV7-2 with TRBJ1-4; D may be TRBD1 (6 bases). The CDR3 spans 15 residues. The ends were cut back, 0 bases at V and 5 bases at J, with 10 bases in the middle. CDR1 is SGHTA and CDR2 is FQGNSA in the germline V gene. The CDR3 protein is CASSLARQGNEKLFF. The CDR3 DNA reads TGTGCCAGCAGCTTAGCTCGGCAGGGGAATGAAAAACTGTTTTTT.

The V and J genes are TRBV30 and TRBJ1-3; D gene ambiguous. CDR1 and CDR2 (germline): GTSNPN, SVGIG (reference sequence). V was clipped by 3 bases and J by 4 bases, with 13 bases between them. The CDR3 contains 14 residues. The DNA of the CDR3 is TGTGCCTGGAGAGTACCCGGATCCGGAAACACCATATATTTT. Protein product: CAWRVPGSGNTIYF.

About this clone: The germline gene is not matched at one end of the junction; a read error may be the cause. The chain uses TRBV7-7 and TRBJ2-2; D tentatively reads TRBD1 or TRBD2 (5 bases each). This CDR3 has 18 amino acids. Germline CDR1 and CDR2: SSHAT and FNYEAQ (reference sequence). The CDR3 sequence is CASSSDVPGPYIAGELFF. CDR3 sequence (DNA): TGTGCTAGCAGCTCAGACGTTCCGGGACCGTACATAGCCGGGGAGCTGTTTTTT.

V gene TRBV29-1 combines with J gene TRBJ2-1, with TRBD2 matching over 7 bases. CDR1 SQVTM and CDR2 ANQGSEA come from the germline V gene. The trim removed 1 base at V and 6 bases at J, leaving 9 bases unmatched. The CDR3 extends over 15 amino acids. The DNA of the CDR3 is TGCAGCGTTGAAGGAGCTAGCGGACCCCTCAATGAGCAGTTCTTC. This codes for CSVEGASGPLNEQFF.

This sequence joins TRBV4-1 and TRBJ2-1, with 10 nucleotides matching TRBD2. This CDR3 comprises 16 residues. Trimming cost V 1 base and J 3 bases; bases outside gene matches: 3. Per germline, CDR1 MGHRA and CDR2 YSYEKL. For the CDR3, the DNA is TGCGCCAGCAGCCAAGTCTCTAGCGGGAGCTACAATGAGCAGTTCTTC. It yields the protein CASSQVSSGSYNEQFF.

V usage is TRBV10-3 and J usage is TRBJ2-1, with 10 bases fitting TRBD2. CDR1 ENHRY and CDR2 SYGVKD come from the germline V gene. The V and J ends lost 7 bases and 6 bases, in that order; junction bases with no gene match: 12. The CDR3 runs to 16 residues. The CDR3 loop is CAITPSGSTGANEQFF. The CDR3 nucleotides are TGTGCCATCACCCCTAGCGGGAGTACCGGGGCCAATGAGCAGTTCTTC.

This clone was recorded once. At one boundary the junction diverges from the germline segment, which might be a read error. This chain connects TRBV27 to TRBJ1-6, with 8 bases fitting TRBD1. The CDR3 totals 14 residues. CDR1 is MNHEY and CDR2 is SMNVEV in the germline V gene (reference sequence). The CDR3 DNA reads as TGTGCCGGCAGTTTTGGACAGGGATGGTCACCCCTCCACTTT. Residues: CAGSFGQGWSPLHF.

This chain uses TRBV2 with TRBJ2-5; D is possibly TRBD2 (5 bases). The CDR3 runs to 14 residues. Germline CDR1 SNHLY, CDR2 FYNNEI. V lost 6 bases, J lost 3 bases, and 14 bases lay in between. The CDR3 spells CASSYIGVKETQYF. In DNA form, the CDR3 reads TGTGCCAGCAGCTACATCGGGGTGAAAGAGACCCAGTACTTC.

Here the CDR3 DNA reads TGTGCCACCGGAGGGTTGGGCACTGAAGCTTTCTTT. Amino acid sequence: CATGGLGTEAFF. The J gene is TRBJ1-1, the V gene TRBV6-5; D not resolved. CDR3 length equals 12 residues. V was pared by 10 bases and J by 4 bases, with 13 bases between. The germline gives CDR1 MNHEY, CDR2 SVGAGI.